Shown below are 5 T cell receptor beta chains from a single sample sequenced in a study of blood T cell repertoires in COVID-19 (dated by TCRdb to the early 2020s). Receptor libraries were prepared by the immunoSEQ multiplex PCR assay. This immuneACCESS table, as held by TCRdb, lists in-frame sequences with V and J called but not all clones. Of the missing ones, under half trace to an unresolved V gene in checked studies; the others have no known cause. The sample table lists about 300,000 clones, about 90% of them with a count of one. The ten largest make up under 6% of the sample. Sequenced sample: PBMCs or T cells enriched from blood (not recorded which). These receptors were collected from a woman in her twenties or thirties who had recovered from COVID-19.

The genes are TRBV19 and TRBJ2-1; 10 positions agree with TRBD1. Looked up from germline, CDR1 is LNHDA and CDR2 is SQIVND (reference sequence). The trim removed 3 bases at V and 3 bases at J, leaving 17 bases unmatched. The CDR3 sequence is 20 residues long. The CDR3 is CASSMWAGTGDDTFYNEQFF. The CDR3 DNA reads TGTGCCAGTAGTATGTGGGCCGGGACAGGGGATGATACGTTCTACAATGAGCAGTTCTTC.

The rearrangement uses TRBV11-2 and TRBJ1-3, with D unresolved. Germline values: CDR1 SGHAT, CDR2 FQNNGV. The CDR3 is 14 amino acids. Trimming stripped 1 base from V and 0 bases from J, with 4 bases between. The CDR3 loop is CASSLGGSGNTIYF. For the CDR3, the DNA is TGTGCCAGCAGCTTAGGAGGCTCTGGAAACACCATATATTTT.

V and J are TRBV2 and TRBJ2-1, with 7 positions matching TRBD2. In germline, CDR1 is SNHLY, CDR2 FYNNEI. CDR3 size: 15 residues. The junction had 5 bases not matched to a gene; V was cut back by 6 bases and J by 0 bases. The CDR3 is CASRRSGGSYNEQFF. CDR3 DNA: TGTGCCAGCAGGAGATCGGGGGGCTCCTACAATGAGCAGTTCTTC.

The chain uses TRBV5-4 and TRBJ1-2; D gene unclear. From germline, CDR1 is SGHNT and CDR2 YYREEE (reference sequence). V was trimmed by 1 base and J by 4 bases, leaving 20 bases between them. The CDR3 covers 17 residues. CDR3 protein: CASSLPPTSRTPYGYTF. For the CDR3, the DNA is TGTGCCAGCAGCTTGCCTCCGACAAGTAGAACCCCCTATGGCTACACCTTC.

This chain connects TRBV19 to TRBJ1-1; 12 nucleotides agree with TRBD1. Per germline, CDR1 LNHDA and CDR2 SQIVND (reference sequence). J lost 0 bases, V lost 6 bases, and 5 bases had no gene match. CDR3 size: 16 residues. The CDR3 here is CASSRGTGGLNTEAFF. CDR3 nucleotide sequence: TGTGCCAGTAGCCGGGGGACAGGGGGCTTGAACACTGAAGCTTTCTTT.